This record concerns one T cell receptor beta chain sequence. Per the original data handling: Amplification of reference gene primers provided the estimated nucleated cell counts. Sequenced by immunoSEQ multiplex PCR; TCRdb stores in-frame clones only, minus some. The V and J calls and clone size come from that table; D and trimming were worked out from the DNA. The sample includes about 80,000 clones, roughly 79% seen only once; the top ten take about a sixth. The record originates from a study of blood T cell repertoires in COVID-19. Turning to the study itself: The United States, Italy and Spain provided the acute and convalescent COVID-19 samples. T cells, B-cell-depleted T cells, or PBMCs supplied cDNA or gDNA.

The CDR3 spans 14 residues. V shed 3 bases, J shed 10 bases, and the junction held 5 bases outside the gene matches. The germline V gene has CDR1 MNHEY and CDR2 SMNVEV (reference sequence). This TCR was recovered from a human donor in a cohort sampled during active COVID-19. Sequencing was done on a sample of peripheral blood. The chain links TRBV27 to TRBJ1-6, with TRBD1 matching 8 bases. In DNA, the CDR3 is TGTGCCAGCAGTTTTGGGACAGGTGGCTCACCCCTCCACTTT. Encoded protein: CASSFGTGGSPLHF.